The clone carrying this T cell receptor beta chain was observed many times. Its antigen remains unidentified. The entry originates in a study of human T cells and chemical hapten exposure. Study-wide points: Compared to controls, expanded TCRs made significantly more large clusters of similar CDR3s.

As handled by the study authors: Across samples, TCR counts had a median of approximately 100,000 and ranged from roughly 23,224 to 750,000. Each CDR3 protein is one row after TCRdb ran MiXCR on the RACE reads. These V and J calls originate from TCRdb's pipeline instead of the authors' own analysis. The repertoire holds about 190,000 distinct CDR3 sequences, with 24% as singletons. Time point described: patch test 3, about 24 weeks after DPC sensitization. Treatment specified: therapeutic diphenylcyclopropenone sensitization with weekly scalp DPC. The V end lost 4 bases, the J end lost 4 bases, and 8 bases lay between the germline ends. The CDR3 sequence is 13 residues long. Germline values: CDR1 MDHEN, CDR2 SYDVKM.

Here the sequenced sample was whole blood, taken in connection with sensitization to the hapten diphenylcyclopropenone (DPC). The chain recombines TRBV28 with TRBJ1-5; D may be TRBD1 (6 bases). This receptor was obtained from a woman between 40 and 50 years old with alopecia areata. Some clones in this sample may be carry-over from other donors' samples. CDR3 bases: TGTGCCAGCAGTTCGGACAGTAATCAGCCCCAGCATTTT. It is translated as CASSSDSNQPQHF.